Below, 18 T cell receptor beta chains from the same sample are listed, as sequenced in a study of CD8+CD57+ T cells in acquired aplastic anemia. The authors sequenced patients whose flow cytometry had shown CD8+CD57+ cell expansion. For CDR3 and TCR beta VDJ profiling, genomic DNA was the template used. TCRdb re-called the reads through MiXCR, storing one row per CDR3 protein. This table holds hundreds of thousands of distinct CDR3 sequences, roughly 59% found once. Sequenced input: sorted CD4+, CD8+, or CD8+CD57+ T cells (not recorded which) from PBMCs. The receptors derive from a human donor with aplastic anemia.

This clonotype occurred many times. This sequence joins TRBV10-3 and TRBJ2-3; the match to TRBD2 covers 16 bases. The CDR3 totals 19 residues. Germline V gene lookup returns CDR1 ENHRY and CDR2 SYGVKD. The V gene end was trimmed by 6 bases and the J gene end by 3 bases; junction bases not matched to a gene: 12. The CDR3 bases are TGTGCCATCAGCTGGCGCGGGACTAGCGGGGGGGCAGGGACAGATACGCAGTATTTT. Encoded protein: CAISWRGTSGGAGTDTQYF.

In this sample, this clonotype turned up a few times. A junction end diverges from the germline sequence, so it may reflect a read error. The chain's CDR3 is CSAQDGWGF. CDR3 coding DNA: TGCAGTGCCCAGGACGGATGGGGCTTC. The V gene is TRBV20-1, the J gene TRBJ2-7, with D unclear. Germline CDR1 and CDR2: DFQATT and SNEGSKA (reference sequence). The CDR3 consists of 9 residues.

J is TRBJ2-7 and V is TRBV5-1; possibly TRBD1 for D (6 bases). The germline V gene encodes CDR1 SGHRS and CDR2 YFSETQ. Trimming took off 0 bases at V and 3 bases at J, with 13 bases between the two ends. The CDR3 runs to 15 residues. CDR3: CASSLAQGVGYEQYF. The CDR3 DNA reads TGCGCCAGCAGCTTGGCACAGGGAGTAGGCTACGAGCAGTACTTC.

The chain links TRBV27 to TRBJ1-4, with TRBD1 as a possible D gene (5 bases). The CDR3 has 14 residues. Trimming pared 5 bases from V and 7 bases from J, leaving 14 bases between. Germline-derived CDR1 and CDR2 are MNHEY and SMNVEV (reference sequence). The CDR3 region has the DNA TGTGCCAGCAGTCCCATGAGGGGCACTGAAAAACTGTTTTTT. It is translated as CASSPMRGTEKLFF. Full variable domain (outside the CDR3, taken from reference TRBV27 and TRBJ1-4): EAQVTQNPRYLITVTGKKLTVTCSQNMNHEYMSWYRQDPGLGLRQIYYSMNVEVTDKGDVPEGYKVSRKEKRNFPLILESPSPNQTSLYFCASSPMRGTEKLFFGSGTQLSVL.

The chain joins TRBV5-1 to TRBJ2-1; D may be TRBD1 or TRBD2 (5 bases each). V dropped 4 bases and J dropped 6 bases, with 17 bases sitting between them. The CDR3 is 15 residues long. CDR1 is SGHRS and CDR2 is YFSETQ in the germline V gene. The CDR3 sequence: CASSPVRRGVNEQFF. The CDR3 DNA reads as TGCGCCAGCAGCCCGGTGAGGAGAGGGGTCAATGAGCAGTTCTTC.

This clonotype has a count of ten or more. The gene calls are TRBV5-1 and TRBJ2-1; 7 bases align to TRBD1. Germline assignment: CDR1 SGHRS and CDR2 YFSETQ. CDR3 length: 15 amino acids. Unmatched junction bases numbered 2, after V lost 0 bases and J lost 2 bases. The CDR3 region is CASSLGDSTYNEQFF. The CDR3 DNA follows: TGCGCCAGCAGCTTGGGGGACAGCACCTACAATGAGCAGTTCTTC.

The chain uses TRBV20-1 and TRBJ1-3, with a weak D call TRBD1 (6 bases). Looked up from germline, CDR1 is DFQATT and CDR2 is SNEGSKA (reference sequence). Trimming left V 7 bases short and J 1 base short, with 11 bases between. The CDR3 spans 13 residues. The CDR3 sequence: CSVLDRSGNTIYF. The CDR3, as DNA: TGCAGTGTCCTGGACAGATCTGGAAACACCATATATTTT.

The chain recombines TRBV5-4 with TRBJ2-1; no definite D call. Trimming removed 3 bases from V and 4 bases from J, with 14 bases in between. The CDR3 consists of 15 residues. CDR1 and CDR2 from the germline V gene are SGHNT and YYREEE (reference sequence). The CDR3 DNA sequence: TGTGCCAGCAGCTCCTGGCTTAGTCCATACAATGAGCAGTTCTTC. It yields the protein CASSSWLSPYNEQFF.

The V call is TRBV10-2, the J call TRBJ2-7; 14 bases line up with TRBD2. The V gene end was trimmed by 3 bases and the J gene end by 2 bases; junction bases not matched to a gene: 3. The CDR3 contains 16 residues. Germline V CDR1 and CDR2: WSHSY, SAAADI. The CDR3 is CASSDRTSGRTYEQYF. DNA for the CDR3: TGCGCCAGCAGTGATAGGACTAGCGGGAGGACCTACGAGCAGTACTTC.

V and J are TRBV7-2 and TRBJ2-3; no clear D gene. Germline CDR1 reads SGHTA; CDR2 reads FQGNSA. Trimming pared 0 bases from V and 1 base from J, leaving 11 bases between. CDR3 size: 16 residues. The CDR3 DNA sequence: TGTGCCAGCAGCTTAGCGGCAGGTGGGGGCACAGATACGCAGTATTTT. Translating gives CASSLAAGGGTDTQYF.

This clonotype showed up many times. V and J are TRBV13 and TRBJ2-3; D is perhaps TRBD1 (6 bases). CDR3 size: 15 residues. The ends were cut back, 4 bases at V and 2 bases at J, with 13 bases in the middle. CDR1 is PRHDT, CDR2 FYEKMQ, per germline (reference sequence). CDR3 bases: TGTGCCAGCAGCTCAGGACAGATCCTCACAGATACGCAGTATTTT. It encodes CASSSGQILTDTQYF. Supplemented by reference TRBV13 and TRBJ2-3, the full variable domain reads AAGVIQSPRHLIKEKRETATLKCYPIPRHDTVYWYQQGPGQDPQFLISFYEKMQSDKGSIPDRFSAQQFSDYHSELNMSSLELGDSALYFCASSSGQILTDTQYFGPGTRLTVL.

This clonotype was counted between two and nine times. With a much larger clone just one base away, this may be a read error. V and J are TRBV20-1 and TRBJ2-2; tentative D call: TRBD2 (5 bases). Per germline, CDR1 DFQATT and CDR2 SNEGSKA (reference sequence). CDR3 length: 18 residues. V shed 0 bases and J shed 4 bases, with 21 bases lying between them. The CDR3 bases are TGCAGTGCTAGAGATAGACGGGGAAAGGCCTCGGGCACCGGGGAGCTGTTTTTT. Translating gives CSARDRRGKASGTGELFF.

V and J are TRBV19 and TRBJ2-7; 8 bases match TRBD1. This CDR3 is 13 amino acids long. Germline CDR1 is LNHDA and CDR2 is SQIVND (reference sequence). The V segment lost 4 bases and the J segment 5 bases; nucleotides outside the gene matches: 4. The chain's CDR3 is CASSSQGAHEQYF. The DNA of the CDR3 is TGTGCCAGTAGTAGCCAGGGGGCCCACGAGCAGTACTTC.

This clonotype was counted only a few times. The chain combines TRBV7-2 with TRBJ2-7; perhaps D is TRBD1 or TRBD2 (5 bases each). The CDR3 loop spans 15 amino acids. Germline CDR1 and CDR2: SGHTA and FQGNSA. V was pared by 5 bases and J by 4 bases, with 18 bases between. The CDR3 reads CASSLGRENSYEQYF. The CDR3 DNA reads as TGTGCCAGCAGCCTGGGCAGGGAGAATTCATACGAGCAGTACTTC.

This chain links TRBV7-2 with TRBJ1-1; D gene ambiguous. The length of the CDR3 is 11 residues. Trimming took 6 bases from V and 11 from J, leaving 13 bases between them. CDR1 SGHTA and CDR2 FQGNSA come from the germline V gene. CDR3 amino acids: CASSARSMAFF. CDR3 bases: TGTGCCAGCAGTGCCCGTTCTATGGCTTTCTTT.

In its sample, this clonotype was seen many times. V is TRBV20-1 and J is TRBJ2-1; D call uncertain. The V gene lost 3 bases and the J gene lost 4 bases, with 19 bases spanning the gap. The CDR3 length is 16 residues. Germline V gene sequence: CDR1 DFQATT, CDR2 SNEGSKA (reference sequence). CDR3 sequence (DNA): TGCAGTGCTAGTCCGGTAGGTCAGCAGTCTTACAATGAGCAGTTCTTC. Amino acids: CSASPVGQQSYNEQFF.

The chain has TRBV20-1 and TRBJ1-1, with 7 bases identical to TRBD1. V gave up 6 bases and J gave up 3 bases; unmatched junction bases: 7. Germline values: CDR1 DFQATT, CDR2 SNEGSKA (reference sequence). The CDR3 runs 13 residues. This CDR3 reads CSAPTGQDTEAFF. The DNA for the CDR3 is TGCAGTGCCCCAACCGGACAGGACACTGAAGCTTTCTTT.

Many counts were recorded for this clonotype. The rearrangement uses TRBV19 and TRBJ2-5; TRBD1 aligns across 10 bases. The CDR3 runs to 14 residues. V was clipped by 4 bases and J by 6 bases; unmatched bases: 5. Germline assignment: CDR1 LNHDA and CDR2 SQIVND (reference sequence). CDR3 sequence: CASSSGQGVKTQYF. CDR3 nucleotide sequence: TGTGCCAGTAGTAGCGGACAGGGGGTAAAGACCCAGTACTTC.